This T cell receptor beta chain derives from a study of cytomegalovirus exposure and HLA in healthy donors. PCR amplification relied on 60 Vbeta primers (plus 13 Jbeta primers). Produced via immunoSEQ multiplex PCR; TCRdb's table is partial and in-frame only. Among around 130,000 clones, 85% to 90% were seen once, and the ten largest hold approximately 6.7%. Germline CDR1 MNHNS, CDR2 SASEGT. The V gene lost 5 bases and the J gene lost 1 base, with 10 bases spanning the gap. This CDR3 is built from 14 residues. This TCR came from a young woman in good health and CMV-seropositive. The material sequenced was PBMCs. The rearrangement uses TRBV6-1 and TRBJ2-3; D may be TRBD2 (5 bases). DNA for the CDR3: TGTGCCAGCAGTAGCGTGAGGGGCACAGATACGCAGTATTTT. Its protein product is CASSSVRGTDTQYF.